Listed here are 3 T cell receptor beta chains from one sample, sequenced in a study of cytomegalovirus exposure and HLA in healthy donors. PCR was performed using 60 Vbeta and 13 Jbeta primers. The data were produced by immunoSEQ multiplex PCR, yet TCRdb's version contains in-frame clones alone and is incomplete. Found here are 150,000 to 200,000 clones, over 75% of them singletons; the top ten hold approximately 1.8%. The specimen sequenced was PBMCs. The receptors were gathered from a young man in good health and CMV-seronegative.

A few counts support this clone. This chain uses TRBV6-6 with TRBJ1-1; D gene uncertain. V was pared by 2 bases and J by 6 bases, with 7 bases between. The CDR3 covers 12 residues. Germline lookup yields CDR1 MNHNY and CDR2 SVGAGI (reference sequence). The CDR3 loop reads CASSYTRAEAFF. The CDR3 DNA sequence: TGTGCCAGCAGTTACACGAGAGCTGAAGCTTTCTTT.

This clone was detected only once. The chain uses TRBV29-1 and TRBJ1-3, with 8 bases lining up with TRBD1. This CDR3 is built from 14 residues. Unmatched junction bases numbered 8, after V lost 6 bases and J lost 4 bases. Germline V gives CDR1 SQVTM, CDR2 ANQGSEA. CDR3 nucleotide sequence: TGCAGCGTGGGCACGACAGGGGACGGAAACACCATATATTTT. As protein: CSVGTTGDGNTIYF.

V usage is TRBV6-5 and J usage is TRBJ2-3, with a weak D call TRBD1 (5 bases). Deletions cut 1 base from V and 4 bases from J, with 12 bases between. The CDR3 spans 15 residues. Germline CDR1 and CDR2: MNHEY and SVGAGI. In DNA, the CDR3 is TGTGCCAGCAGTTACTACCCCCCACAGGCAGATACGCAGTATTTT. Translated, it gives CASSYYPPQADTQYF.